This T cell receptor beta chain is from a study of vaccination effects on CD4 cells after COVID-19. Produced via immunoSEQ multiplex PCR; TCRdb's table is partial and in-frame only. The table includes about 47,000 clones, around 70% detected once. This clone was seen a single time. Its antigen is unknown. This CDR3 has 18 residues. The germline gives CDR1 SGHVS, CDR2 FNYEAQ. V dropped 1 base and J dropped 0 bases, with 13 bases sitting between them. Researchers isolated CD4+ T cells once approximately eleven days of culture had elapsed. As their vaccination, participants received two doses of either BNT162b2 or mRNA-1273.

The chain recombines TRBV7-6 with TRBJ1-6; the D is unclear. The TCR was taken from a human donor who received a COVID-19 vaccine. Sequenced material: CD4+ T cells from PBMCs cultured without peptide, taken after COVID-19 vaccination. The CDR3 reads CASSLGEAHSSYNSPLHF. Here the CDR3 DNA reads TGTGCCAGCAGCTTAGGCGAAGCACATAGCTCCTATAATTCACCCCTCCACTTT.